This TCR beta chain was captured by sequencing in a study of monozygotic twins with inflammatory bowel disease. As to this clonotype: What it binds is not known.

Each of TCRalpha and TCRbeta cDNA went through two nested PCRs, lasting 16 and 9 cycles. One entry per CDR3 protein, without DNA, is what TCRdb gives after re-calling the 5' RACE reads. This sample contains roughly 120,000 distinct CDR3 sequences. Study-level points and caveats: Differing immunosuppressive treatments may have added variability to patient repertoires.

This receptor was identified in a human donor with ulcerative colitis or Crohn's disease, or a healthy co-twin of an affected twin (not recorded which). Sequencing was carried out using blood.

The chain's CDR3 is CASSPRTGGGGYTF. The rearrangement uses TRBV7-2 and TRBJ1-2; without DNA, the TCRdb call of TRBD1 cannot be checked. Germline V gene lookup returns CDR1 SGHTA and CDR2 FQGNSA. This CDR3 has 14 amino acids.